One and the same sample provided the 15 T cell receptor beta chains below, sequenced in a study of T-cell memory formation after mild COVID-19. One entry per CDR3 protein results from TCRdb running MiXCR on the 5' RACE reads. The data hold around 320,000 distinct CDR3 sequences, with 25% to 30% observed a single time. Sequences were obtained from PBMCs or a T cell subset sorted from them (not recorded which). These receptors were obtained from an adult woman who had mild COVID-19 (a few samples of this study predate the infection). Cell type and time point are not known.

The chain recombines TRBV7-9 with TRBJ2-2, with D uncertain. The CDR3 covers 15 residues. Germline V CDR1 and CDR2: SEHNR, FQNEAQ (reference sequence). The ends were cut back, 6 bases at V and 0 bases at J, with 11 bases in the middle. This CDR3 reads CASSQTETNTGELFF. In DNA, the CDR3 is TGTGCCAGCAGTCAGACTGAGACGAACACCGGGGAGCTGTTTTTT.

The chain combines TRBV10-1 with TRBJ2-7; 13 nucleotides agree with TRBD2. The CDR3 extends over 16 amino acids. With V trimmed by 7 bases and J by 2 bases, 8 bases remained unmatched. Germline CDR1 reads WNHNN; CDR2 reads SYGVQD (reference sequence). DNA of the CDR3: TGCGCCAGCACCAAAGGACTAGCGGGGGTCCCCTACGAGCAGTACTTC. Translated: CASTKGLAGVPYEQYF.

This clonotype occurred a few times. The chain is built from TRBV7-8 and TRBJ2-7; D is possibly TRBD1 or TRBD2 (5 bases each). V lost 0 bases to trimming and J lost 2 bases, with 11 bases between them. Germline V gene lookup returns CDR1 SGHVS and CDR2 FQNEAQ. The CDR3 loop spans 15 amino acids. The CDR3 DNA is TGTGCCAGCAGCTTAGCGGGGACGGTACCCTACGAGCAGTACTTC. This codes for CASSLAGTVPYEQYF.

This clonotype was observed a few times. The chain couples TRBV18 to TRBJ2-5; D may match TRBD1 or TRBD2 (5 bases each). The CDR3 is 13 residues long. Looked up from germline, CDR1 is KGHSH and CDR2 is LQKENI. V was pared by 4 bases and J by 2 bases, with 8 bases between. The CDR3 nucleotides are TGTGCCAGCTCACGGGACGAACAAGAGACCCAGTACTTC. It specifies CASSRDEQETQYF.

The rearrangement uses TRBV7-6 and TRBJ1-5; possibly TRBD1 for D (6 bases). Germline CDR1 and CDR2: SGHVS and FNYEAQ. V dropped 3 bases and J dropped 8 bases, with 11 bases sitting between them. The CDR3 spans 13 residues. The CDR3 coding sequence is TGTGCCAGCAGCTTCGCACCAGGGGAGCCCCAGCATTTT. Translating it yields CASSFAPGEPQHF.

This clonotype has ten or more counts. The CDR3 loop reads CASHSGRGADTQYF. For the CDR3, the DNA is TGTGCCAGCCATAGCGGGAGAGGGGCAGATACGCAGTATTTT. The chain links TRBV27 to TRBJ2-3, with 9 bases aligning to TRBD2. The CDR3 has 14 amino acids. V lost 8 bases and J lost 4; bases outside the gene matches: 7. Germline V CDR1 and CDR2: MNHEY, SMNVEV (reference sequence).

This clonotype came up a few times. The V and J genes are TRBV7-8 and TRBJ2-5; D possibly matches TRBD1 or TRBD2 (6 bases each). CDR1 SGHVS and CDR2 FQNEAQ come from the germline V gene. Between the trimmed V and J ends, which lost 3 bases and 5 bases, there was a span of 22 bases. This CDR3 is 17 amino acids long. The CDR3, as DNA: TGTGCCAGCAGCTTGGGAACACGTAGGGGGAGCGGGGAGACCCAGTACTTC. Amino acids: CASSLGTRRGSGETQYF.

V is TRBV6-6 and J is TRBJ2-1; 10 bases are a match to TRBD2. This CDR3 is built from 16 residues. Losses at the gene ends were 3 bases for V and 5 bases for J; bases not matched to a gene: 7. Germline V lookup: CDR1 MNHNY, CDR2 SVGAGI (reference sequence). In DNA form, the CDR3 reads TGTGCCAGCAGTTATGGTGTTAGCGGGGGGAACAATGAGCAGTTCTTC. Translating gives CASSYGVSGGNNEQFF.

This clonotype appeared many times. The rearrangement uses TRBV5-1 and TRBJ2-1; 8 positions match TRBD2. The CDR3 is 13 residues long. CDR1 SGHRS and CDR2 YFSETQ come from the germline V gene. J was trimmed by 4 bases and V by 5 bases; bases with no gene match: 2. CDR3 DNA sequence: TGCGCCAGCAGACTAGCGGCGTACAATGAGCAGTTCTTC. Residues: CASRLAAYNEQFF.

The chain recombines TRBV7-6 with TRBJ1-1; TRBD1 might be the D (6 bases). The CDR3 has 14 amino acids. The germline CDR1 and CDR2 sequences are SGHVS and FNYEAQ. V was pared by 2 bases and J by 6 bases, with 13 bases between. The CDR3 is CASSLNRGAAEAFF. The DNA for the CDR3 is TGTGCCAGCAGCTTAAATAGGGGGGCGGCTGAAGCTTTCTTT.

The chain carries TRBV25-1 and TRBJ2-7; D possibly corresponds to TRBD2 (6 bases). Germline values: CDR1 MGHDK, CDR2 SYGVNS. The V gene lost 2 bases and the J gene lost 7 bases, with 21 bases spanning the gap. This CDR3 spans 16 amino acids. The CDR3 loop reads CASSERYSTLSGEQYF. CDR3 bases: TGTGCCAGCAGTGAAAGGTACAGCACATTAAGCGGGGAGCAGTACTTC.

This clonotype was recorded a few times. The V gene is TRBV10-1, the J gene TRBJ2-5; tentative D call: TRBD1 (6 bases). Germline V lookup: CDR1 WNHNN, CDR2 SYGVQD (reference sequence). Trimming left V 7 bases short and J 3 bases short, with 12 bases between. The CDR3 runs 13 residues. The CDR3 DNA reads as TGCGCCAGCACCCGGACAGTGGAAGAGACCCAGTACTTC. This codes for CASTRTVEETQYF.

V usage is TRBV9 and J usage is TRBJ1-4; weak D call: TRBD1 (5 bases). This CDR3 comprises 16 residues. The V end was cut by 4 bases, the J end by 0 bases, with 13 bases between. Germline V gene data show CDR1 as SGDLS and CDR2 as YYNGEE. For the CDR3, the DNA is TGTGCCAGCAGCCCTGGGGGATTTGCAACTAATGAAAAACTGTTTTTT. Translating it yields CASSPGGFATNEKLFF.

This clonotype has just a few counts. The V and J genes are TRBV4-3 and TRBJ2-1, with 8 bases fitting TRBD2. The CDR3 runs to 16 residues. The V segment lost 4 bases and the J segment 10 bases; nucleotides outside the gene matches: 15. CDR1 is LGHNA and CDR2 is YSLEER in the germline V gene. CDR3 amino acids: CASSPGLADIRGEQFF. As DNA, the CDR3 is TGCGCCAGCAGCCCCGGACTAGCAGACATCCGGGGAGAGCAGTTCTTC.

The chain employs TRBV12-3 or TRBV12-4 and TRBJ2-1; tentatively, D is TRBD2 (6 bases). CDR3 length: 15 amino acids. The V gene lost 1 base and the J gene lost 7 bases, with 14 bases spanning the gap. This CDR3 reads CASSLEGRGGNEQFF. In DNA form, the CDR3 reads TGTGCCAGCAGTTTAGAAGGTCGTGGGGGGAATGAGCAGTTCTTC.